This TCR beta chain was recorded in a study of follicular helper T cells after annual influenza vaccination. Study details: Across the 2013-2014, 2014-2015 and 2015-2016 vaccination seasons, some subjects were resampled. Overall study findings and caveats: ICOS+CD38+ cTfh clonality tracked population frequency, and its change tracked circulating plasmablast change.

The table came from immunoSEQ multiplex PCR; TCRdb's copy has only in-frame clones and leaves some out. Of fewer than 7,500 clones listed, 65% to 90% are singletons. A word on this clone: Its antigen remains unknown.

Time point noted: 2015-2016 season, pre-vaccination. Donors were community-dwelling with no influenza vaccine in the prior 6 months. Between 40 and 100 mL of blood was drawn per time point. CDR3 length: 13 residues. Deletions cut 5 bases from V and 16 bases from J, with 18 bases between. Looked up from germline, CDR1 is SGHTA and CDR2 is FQGNSA. The specimen comprised CXCR5+ CD38- circulating T follicular helper cells from blood, sampled on the day of influenza vaccination. Sample subset: circulating Tfh, non-naive CD4+CXCR5+PD-1+ (ICOS+CD38+ or ICOS-CD38-). This TCR came from an adult who received the influenza vaccine. The J gene is TRBJ1-6, the V gene TRBV7-2; possibly TRBD1 for D (6 bases). The CDR3 sequence: CASSPQPDRLLHF. The CDR3 DNA follows: TGTGCCAGCAGCCCACAGCCAGACAGGTTACTCCACTTT.